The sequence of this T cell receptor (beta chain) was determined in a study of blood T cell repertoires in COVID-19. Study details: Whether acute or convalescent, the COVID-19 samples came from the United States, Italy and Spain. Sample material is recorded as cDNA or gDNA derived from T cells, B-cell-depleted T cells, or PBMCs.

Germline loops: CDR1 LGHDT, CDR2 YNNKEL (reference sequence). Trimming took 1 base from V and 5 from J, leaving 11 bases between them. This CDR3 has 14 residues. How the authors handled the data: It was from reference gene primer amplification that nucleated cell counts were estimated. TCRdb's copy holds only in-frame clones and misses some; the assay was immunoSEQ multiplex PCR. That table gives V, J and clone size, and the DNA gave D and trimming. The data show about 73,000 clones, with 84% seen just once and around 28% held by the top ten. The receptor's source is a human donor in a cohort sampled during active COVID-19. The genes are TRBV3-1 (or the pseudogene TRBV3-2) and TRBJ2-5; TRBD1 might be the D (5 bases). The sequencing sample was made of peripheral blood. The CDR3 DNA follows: TGTGCCAGCAGCCAAGGTCAGGGTCAGGAGACCCAGTACTTC. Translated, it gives CASSQGQGQETQYF.